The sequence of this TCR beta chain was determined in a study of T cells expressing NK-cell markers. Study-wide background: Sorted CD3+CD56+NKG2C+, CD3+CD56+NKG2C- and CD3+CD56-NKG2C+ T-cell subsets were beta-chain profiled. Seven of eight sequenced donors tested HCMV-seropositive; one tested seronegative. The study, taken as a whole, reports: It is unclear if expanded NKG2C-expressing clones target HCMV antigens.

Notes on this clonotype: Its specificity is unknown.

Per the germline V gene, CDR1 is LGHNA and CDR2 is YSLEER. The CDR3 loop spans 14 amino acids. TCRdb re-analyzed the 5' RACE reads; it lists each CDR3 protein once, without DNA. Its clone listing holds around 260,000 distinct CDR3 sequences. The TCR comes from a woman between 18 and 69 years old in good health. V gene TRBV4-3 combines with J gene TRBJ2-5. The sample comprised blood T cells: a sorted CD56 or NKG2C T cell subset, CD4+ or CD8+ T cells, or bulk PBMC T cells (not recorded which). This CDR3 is CASSLQRAEETQYF.